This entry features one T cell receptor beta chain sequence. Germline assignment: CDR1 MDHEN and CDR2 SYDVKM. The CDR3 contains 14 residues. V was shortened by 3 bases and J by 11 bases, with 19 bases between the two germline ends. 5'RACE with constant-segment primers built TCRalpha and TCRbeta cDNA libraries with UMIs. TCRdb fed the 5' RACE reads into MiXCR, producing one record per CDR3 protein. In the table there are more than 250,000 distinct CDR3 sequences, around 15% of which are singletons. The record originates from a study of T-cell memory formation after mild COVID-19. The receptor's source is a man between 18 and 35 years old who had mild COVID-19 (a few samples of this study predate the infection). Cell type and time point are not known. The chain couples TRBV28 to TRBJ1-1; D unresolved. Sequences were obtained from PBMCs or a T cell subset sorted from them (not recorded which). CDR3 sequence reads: CASSFASAGGEAFF. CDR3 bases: TGTGCCAGCAGTTTTGCGTCAGCGGGCGGAGAGGCTTTCTTT.